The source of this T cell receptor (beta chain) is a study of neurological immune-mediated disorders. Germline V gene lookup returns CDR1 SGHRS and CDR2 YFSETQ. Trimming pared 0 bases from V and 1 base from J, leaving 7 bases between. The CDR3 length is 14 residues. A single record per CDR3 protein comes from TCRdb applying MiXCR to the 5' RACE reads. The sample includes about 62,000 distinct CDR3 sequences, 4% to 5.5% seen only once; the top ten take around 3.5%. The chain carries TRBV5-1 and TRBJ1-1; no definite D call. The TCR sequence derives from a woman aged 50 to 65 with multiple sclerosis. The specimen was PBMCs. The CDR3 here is CASSLVKGNTEAFF. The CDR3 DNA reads TGCGCCAGCAGCTTGGTCAAGGGGAACACTGAAGCTTTCTTT.